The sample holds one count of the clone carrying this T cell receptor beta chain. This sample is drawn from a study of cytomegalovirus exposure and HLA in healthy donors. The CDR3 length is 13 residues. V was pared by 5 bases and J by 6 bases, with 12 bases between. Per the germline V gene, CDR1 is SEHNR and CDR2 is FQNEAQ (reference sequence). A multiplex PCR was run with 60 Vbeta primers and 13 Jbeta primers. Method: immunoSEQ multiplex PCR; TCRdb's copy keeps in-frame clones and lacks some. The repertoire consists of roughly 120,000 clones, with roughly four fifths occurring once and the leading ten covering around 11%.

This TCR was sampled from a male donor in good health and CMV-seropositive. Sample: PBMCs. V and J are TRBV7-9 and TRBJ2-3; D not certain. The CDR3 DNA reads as TGTGCCAGCAGCAGAGCGAAGCTCGATACGCAGTATTTT. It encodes CASSRAKLDTQYF.